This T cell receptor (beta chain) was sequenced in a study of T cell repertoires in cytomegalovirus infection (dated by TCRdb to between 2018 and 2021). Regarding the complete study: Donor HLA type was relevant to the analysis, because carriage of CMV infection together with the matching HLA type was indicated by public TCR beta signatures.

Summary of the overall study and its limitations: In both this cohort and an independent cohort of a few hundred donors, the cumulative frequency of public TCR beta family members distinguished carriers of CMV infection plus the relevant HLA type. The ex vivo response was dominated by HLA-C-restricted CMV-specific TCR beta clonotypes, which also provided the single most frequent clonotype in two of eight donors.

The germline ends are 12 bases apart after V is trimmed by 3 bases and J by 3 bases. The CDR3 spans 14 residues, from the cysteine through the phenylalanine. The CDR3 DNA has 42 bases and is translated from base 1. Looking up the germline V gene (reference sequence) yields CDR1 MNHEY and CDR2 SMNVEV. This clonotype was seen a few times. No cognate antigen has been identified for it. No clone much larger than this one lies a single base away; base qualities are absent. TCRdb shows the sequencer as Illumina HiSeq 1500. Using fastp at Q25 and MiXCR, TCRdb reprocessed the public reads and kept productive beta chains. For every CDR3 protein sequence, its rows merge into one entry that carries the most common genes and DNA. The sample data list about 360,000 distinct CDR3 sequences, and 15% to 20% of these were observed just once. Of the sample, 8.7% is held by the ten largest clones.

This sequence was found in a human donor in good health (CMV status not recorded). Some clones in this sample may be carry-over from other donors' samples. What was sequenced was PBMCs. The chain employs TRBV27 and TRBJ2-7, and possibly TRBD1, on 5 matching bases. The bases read TGTGCCAGCAGTTTTGCCTACAGGTACTACGAGCAGTACTTC. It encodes CASSFAYRYYEQYF.